This section outlines one T cell receptor beta chain sequence together with its context. Trimming pared 1 base from V and 4 bases from J, leaving 5 bases between. Germline V gene lookup returns CDR1 LGHNT and CDR2 FRNRAP. This CDR3 comprises 13 residues. The source of the sample is a study of blood T cell repertoires in COVID-19. The overall study: Acute-phase and convalescent COVID-19 samples originated in the United States, Italy and Spain.

Produced via immunoSEQ multiplex PCR; TCRdb's table is partial and in-frame only. Of about 490,000 clones in the sample, roughly 88% are singletons; the top ten hold approximately 3.4%. The clonotype comes from a human donor in a cohort sampled during active COVID-19. V is TRBV12-5 and J is TRBJ2-1; D not resolved. The sequenced sample was peripheral blood. CDR3 amino acids: CASGLAPYNEQFF. In DNA, the CDR3 is TGTGCTAGTGGTTTGGCCCCTTACAATGAGCAGTTCTTC.